The rows below give T cell receptor beta chains drawn from one sample of a study of cytomegalovirus exposure and HLA in healthy donors. The assay was immunoSEQ multiplex PCR, and TCRdb's table has in-frame clones only and misses some. Here the sample spans some 190,000 clones, over 80% being singletons. Sample: PBMCs. The receptors shown here come from a man aged 35-49 years in good health and CMV-seronegative. Each CDR3 is given with its conserved first and last residue. The order of the fields is clone size, J gene, D gene, CDR3 length, V gene, CDR3 DNA, CDR3 protein. A D gene is named only where the DNA matches it firmly. Clone size, where shown, is once, few, many, or a class for clones that have expanded.

. TRBJ2-1 TRBD2 14 TRBV11-2 TGTGCCAGCACCTGGACTAGCGGAAACAATGAGCAGTTCTTC CASTWTSGNNEQFF
. TRBJ2-2 . 15 TRBV19 TGTGCCAGTAGGGGAGGGACAACGAACACCGGGGAGCTGTTTTTT CASRGGTTNTGELFF
. TRBJ2-3 . 15 TRBV28 TGTGCCAGCACCACCCCGGGAATCTCCACAGATACGCAGTATTTT CASTTPGISTDTQYF
. TRBJ1-2 TRBD1 15 TRBV9 TGTGCCAGCAGCACCGAGCCGACAGGGATCTATGGCTACACCTTC CASSTEPTGIYGYTF
. TRBJ2-7 . 14 TRBV7-8 TGTGCCAGCAGCGGTGTAAGGGCAGGGTACGAGCAGTACTTC CASSGVRAGYEQYF
. TRBJ2-5 . 14 TRBV15 TGTGCCACCAGCAGAGACCGGGGACAAGAGACCCAGTACTTC CATSRDRGQETQYF
few TRBJ2-5 TRBD2 17 TRBV4-2 TGTGCCAGCAGCCAAGGGGGGCTAGCGGGGGGTCAAGAGACCCAGTACTTC CASSQGGLAGGQETQYF
. TRBJ2-7 TRBD2 13 TRBV5-1 TGCGCCAGCAGTCGGGAGGGGTCCTACGAGCAGTACTTC CASSREGSYEQYF
once TRBJ2-1 TRBD1 14 TRBV25-1 TGTGCCAGCAGTAGGCAGGGGGCTACAAGTGAGCAGTTCTTC CASSRQGATSEQFF
. TRBJ2-1 TRBD2 17 TRBV7-9 TGTGCCAGCAGCTCCAAACTAGCGGGAGTGACCTACAATGAGCAGTTCTTC CASSSKLAGVTYNEQFF
. TRBJ1-6 . 17 TRBV5-1 TGCGCCAGCAGCTTGACCCCCCCACAGTCCTATAATTCACCCCTCCACTTT CASSLTPPQSYNSPLHF
. TRBJ2-7 . 14 TRBV18 TGTGCCAGCTCAGAGTCGAAACAGGGCAGCGAGCAGTACTTC CASSESKQGSEQYF
. TRBJ2-5 . 13 TRBV5-1 TGCGCCAGCAGTCGTCAGGGGAGCGAGACCCAGTACTTC CASSRQGSETQYF
. TRBJ2-5 . 14 TRBV19 TGTGCCAGTAGTATTAACAGGGTGACAGAGACCCAGTACTTC CASSINRVTETQYF
. TRBJ1-2 . 15 TRBV28 TGTGCCAGCAGTCAAACAGCCCTTACTAACTATGGCTACACCTTC CASSQTALTNYGYTF
. TRBJ1-3 TRBD1 13 TRBV28 TGTGCCACCAACAGGGGGCTTGGAAACACCATATATTTT CATNRGLGNTIYF
. TRBJ1-3 . 13 TRBV27 TGTGCCAGCAGTCCCCGACAGAGGAACACCATATATTTT CASSPRQRNTIYF
. TRBJ1-4 TRBD1 15 TRBV5-1 TGCGCCAGCAGCTCCGGACAGGGGACTGATGGAAAACTGTTTTTT CASSSGQGTDGKLFF
. TRBJ2-2 TRBD2 19 TRBV27 TGTGCCAGCAGATCTCTTCAGGGTGCAGCGGGGGGGAACACCGGGGAGCTGTTTTTT CASRSLQGAAGGNTGELFF
few TRBJ1-2 . 13 TRBV7-2 TGTGCCAGCAGCGTACAGGGAGCCGAGGGGAGCACCTTC CASSVQGAEGSTF
. TRBJ2-4 TRBD2 18 TRBV4-1 TGCGCCAGCAGCCACGGCGTAGCGGGGGGCCTGGCCAAAAACATTCAGTACTTC CASSHGVAGGLAKNIQYF
. TRBJ1-6 TRBD1 14 TRBV30 TGTGCCTGGAGTGTAGGACAGGGGAATTCACCCCTCCACTTT CAWSVGQGNSPLHF
. TRBJ2-1 TRBD1 18 TRBV7-6 TGTGCCAGCAGCTCTAGGGCCAGGGGGTTCAGCTCCTACAATGAGCAGTTCTTC CASSSRARGFSSYNEQFF
few TRBJ1-3 TRBD1 16 TRBV28 TGTGCCAGCAGTCCGGACAGGCGGAGGGCTGGAAACACCATATATTTT CASSPDRRRAGNTIYF
. TRBJ2-1 . 16 TRBV5-3 TGTGCCAGAAGCTTGGAGCGGGCCCCCTCTTACAATGAGCAGTTCTTC CARSLERAPSYNEQFF
. TRBJ1-2 . 15 TRBV30 TGTGCCTGGTCGGCCCAGGGACTTTCGAACTATGGCTACACCTTC CAWSAQGLSNYGYTF
. TRBJ1-1 . 14 TRBV28 TGTGCCAGCAGCCCCCCGGCTAGTGGCACTGAAGCTTTCTTT CASSPPASGTEAFF
. TRBJ2-1 . 14 TRBV7-3 TGTGCCAGCAGCTTAGACTATGCCCCGGGGGAGCAGTTCTTC CASSLDYAPGEQFF
. TRBJ2-7 TRBD1 14 TRBV6-1 TGTGCCAGCAGTTATCGGACAGGGAGTTACGAGCAGTACTTC CASSYRTGSYEQYF
once TRBJ2-1 TRBD2 15 TRBV11-2 TGTGCCAGCAGCCGCAAGGCTAGCGGCTACAATGAGCAGTTCTTC CASSRKASGYNEQFF
. TRBJ2-7 . 15 TRBV4-3 TGCGCCAGCAGTAGGGGGCGGGGGGACTCCTACGAGCAGTACTTC CASSRGRGDSYEQYF
. TRBJ2-3 . 15 TRBV7-3 TGTGCCAGCGGTCAGGGGTTCGTGAGGACAGATACGCAGTATTTT CASGQGFVRTDTQYF
. TRBJ1-4 TRBD1 15 TRBV7-2 TGTGCCAGCAGCCCCGGCGGGACAGGGGGTGAAAAACTGTTTTTT CASSPGGTGGEKLFF
once TRBJ2-1 TRBD2 14 TRBV27 TGTGCCAGCAAGCAGCGGGAGAAGGCCAATGAGCAGTTCTTC CASKQREKANEQFF
few TRBJ2-2 TRBD2 15 TRBV4-2 TGTGCCAGCAGCCAGTGGGACGGGGGGACCGGGGAGCTGTTTTTT CASSQWDGGTGELFF
few TRBJ2-3 . 14 TRBV19 TGTGCCAGTAGCCCTCAGATTAGCACAGATACGCAGTATTTT CASSPQISTDTQYF
few TRBJ2-6 TRBD1 18 TRBV5-1 TGCGCCAGCAGCTTGGAACAGGGGGAGAGCTCTGGGGCCAACGTCCTGACTTTC CASSLEQGESSGANVLTF
once TRBJ1-4 . 11 TRBV29-1 TGCAGCGTTCAACGGGGTGAAAAACTGTTTTTT CSVQRGEKLFF
. TRBJ1-1 TRBD1 14 TRBV7-8 TGTGCCAGCAGCTTAGGACAGGGGAACACTGAAGCTTTCTTT CASSLGQGNTEAFF
. TRBJ2-2 TRBD2 16 TRBV7-3 TGTGCCAGCAGTCGAGGACTAGCGGGAAAGACCGGGGAGCTGTTTTTT CASSRGLAGKTGELFF
. TRBJ2-5 TRBD2 14 TRBV6-5 TGTGCCAGCAGCCGCCAGAGAGCGGGGGAGACCCAGTACTTC CASSRQRAGETQYF
. TRBJ1-2 . 12 TRBV11-1 TGTGCCAGCAGCTCACAGACAAATGGCTACACCTTC CASSSQTNGYTF